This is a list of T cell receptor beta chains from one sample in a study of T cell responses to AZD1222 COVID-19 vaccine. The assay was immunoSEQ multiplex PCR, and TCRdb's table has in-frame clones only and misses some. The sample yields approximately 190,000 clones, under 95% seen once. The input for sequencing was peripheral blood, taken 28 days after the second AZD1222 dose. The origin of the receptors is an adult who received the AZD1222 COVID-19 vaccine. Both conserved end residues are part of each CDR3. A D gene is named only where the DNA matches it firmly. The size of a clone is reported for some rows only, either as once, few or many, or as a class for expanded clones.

CASSRAQAYEQYF TGTGCCAGCAGCCGGGCGCAGGCCTACGAGCAGTACTTC TRBJ2-7 TRBV3-1/TRBV3-2 - -
CASSYSGTGEGGYTF TGTGCCAGCAGTTACTCAGGGACAGGGGAGGGCGGCTACACCTTC TRBJ1-2 TRBV6-5 - TRBD1
CASSPSGIGGEQYF TGTGCCAGCAGCCCCAGCGGGATTGGGGGGGAGCAGTACTTC TRBJ2-7 TRBV7-2 - TRBD2
CASSRPGQGYSGYGYTF TGTGCCAGCAGTAGGCCGGGACAGGGGTACAGTGGCTATGGCTACACCTTC TRBJ1-2 TRBV28 - TRBD1
CAHGTGRQPQHF TGTGCCCACGGGACAGGGCGACAGCCCCAGCATTTT TRBJ1-5 TRBV28 - TRBD1
CASSIVGTGLYEQYF TGTGCCAGTAGTATAGTCGGGACAGGGTTGTACGAGCAGTACTTC TRBJ2-7 TRBV19 - TRBD1
CASSARTNYEQYF TGTGCCAGCAGCGCCAGGACTAACTACGAGCAGTACTTC TRBJ2-7 TRBV7-6 - -
CASTVAGAGFVPGKLFF TGTGCCAGTACCGTAGCGGGGGCAGGATTCGTTCCGGGAAAACTGTTTTTT TRBJ1-4 TRBV19 - -
CASSQEVLAGGPSGANVLTF TGTGCCAGCAGCCAAGAGGTACTAGCGGGGGGACCCTCTGGGGCCAACGTCCTGACTTTC TRBJ2-6 TRBV3-1/TRBV3-2 - TRBD2
CASSRAGLETLNEKLFF TGTGCCAGCAGCCGGGCGGGACTCGAAACCCTTAATGAAAAACTGTTTTTT TRBJ1-4 TRBV3-1/TRBV3-2 - -
CASSRRGFMPGNTIYF TGTGCCAGCAGCCGCAGGGGCTTTATGCCTGGAAACACCATATATTTT TRBJ1-3 TRBV5-5 - -
CASSFDRAYGYTF TGCGCCAGCAGCTTCGACAGGGCCTATGGCTACACCTTC TRBJ1-2 TRBV5-1 - TRBD1
CASSQDGFSYEQYF TGTGCCAGCAGCCAAGACGGTTTCTCCTACGAGCAGTACTTC TRBJ2-7 TRBV14 - -
CASSLLGTSQYF TGTGCCAGCAGTTTACTTGGGACCTCCCAGTACTTC TRBJ2-5 TRBV28 - -
CASSSARGALYTEAFF TGTGCCAGCAGCTCCGCGAGGGGGGCCTTATACACTGAAGCTTTCTTT TRBJ1-1 TRBV7-9 - -
CASSQSPQGEKTQYF TGTGCCAGCAGCCAGAGTCCACAGGGGGAAAAGACCCAGTACTTC TRBJ2-5 TRBV3-1/TRBV3-2 - TRBD1
CASSVGPGNYGYTF TGTGCCAGCAGCGTAGGACCAGGGAACTATGGCTACACCTTC TRBJ1-2 TRBV9 - -
CATSRGFFGNTEAFF TGTGCCACCAGCAGGGGGTTCTTTGGGAACACTGAAGCTTTCTTT TRBJ1-1 TRBV15 - -
CASSPNRGRGGELFF TGTGCCAGCAGTCCGAACAGGGGGCGCGGCGGGGAGCTGTTTTTT TRBJ2-2 TRBV5-8 - TRBD1
CASSLGVNYGYTF TGTGCCAGCAGTTTAGGGGTTAACTATGGCTACACCTTC TRBJ1-2 TRBV12-3/TRBV12-4 - -
CASSFLAGQETQYF TGCGCCAGCAGCTTCCTTGCAGGTCAAGAGACCCAGTACTTC TRBJ2-5 TRBV5-1 - -
CASKTIYGTGRDMNTEAFF TGTGCCAGTAAGACTATCTATGGGACAGGGCGGGACATGAACACTGAAGCTTTCTTT TRBJ1-1 TRBV19 - TRBD1
CASSLLAGLRNQPQHF TGTGCCAGCAGTTTACTGGCGGGCCTAAGGAATCAGCCCCAGCATTTT TRBJ1-5 TRBV27 - -
CASSQVWRVGEPQHF TGTGCCAGCAGCCAAGTATGGAGGGTGGGTGAGCCCCAGCATTTT TRBJ1-5 TRBV3-1/TRBV3-2 - -
CASVGRTNYGYTF TGTGCCAGCGTAGGTAGGACTAACTATGGCTACACCTTC TRBJ1-2 TRBV5-6 - -
CASSLAGNTEAFF TGTGCCAGCAGCTTGGCAGGGAACACTGAAGCTTTCTTT TRBJ1-1 TRBV5-6 - -
CASSGGGGTNTGELFF TGTGCCAGCAGCGGGGGTGGGGGCACGAACACCGGGGAGCTGTTTTTT TRBJ2-2 TRBV9 once -
CATLLNSGYTGELFF TGTGCCACCCTCCTGAATAGCGGGTACACCGGGGAGCTGTTTTTT TRBJ2-2 TRBV7-2 - TRBD2
CASSDRTGGISGSSYNEQFF TGTGCCAGCAGCGACAGGACAGGGGGAATCAGCGGGAGCTCCTACAATGAGCAGTTCTTC TRBJ2-1 TRBV2 - TRBD1
CASSSRPGTELFF TGTGCCAGCAGCTCACGACCCGGGACAGAACTGTTTTTT TRBJ1-4 TRBV7-3 - TRBD1
CASSFGPRANYGYTF TGTGCCAGCAGTTTTGGGCCCAGGGCTAATTATGGCTACACCTTC TRBJ1-2 TRBV6-5 - -
CASSFGSRNEKLFF TGTGCCAGCAGCTTCGGCAGCAGAAATGAAAAACTGTTTTTT TRBJ1-4 TRBV7-2 - -
CASSLAGRATYEQYF TGTGCCAGCTCACTCGCTGGAAGGGCGACGTACGAGCAGTACTTC TRBJ2-7 TRBV18 - -
CASTPRAGLNQPQHF TGTGCCAGCACCCCGAGGGCAGGGCTCAATCAGCCCCAGCATTTT TRBJ1-5 TRBV6-5 - -
CAWREPGRYNSPLHF TGTGCCTGGAGAGAGCCAGGGCGATATAATTCACCCCTCCACTTT TRBJ1-6 TRBV30 once -
CASSARGTGELFF TGTGCCAGCAGTGCAAGGGGTACCGGGGAGCTGTTTTTT TRBJ2-2 TRBV2 - -
CSVAARPDLEQYF TGCAGCGTTGCTGCCAGGCCCGATCTGGAGCAGTACTTC TRBJ2-7 TRBV29-1 - -
CASTPQGGGYTF TGTGCCAGTACCCCTCAGGGGGGCGGCTACACCTTC TRBJ1-2 TRBV19 - TRBD1
CASSLWQSYEQYF TGTGCCAGCAGCTTGTGGCAGTCCTACGAGCAGTACTTC TRBJ2-7 TRBV5-6 - -
CASSPGTNNEQFF TGCGCCAGCAGCCCCGGGACGAACAATGAGCAGTTCTTC TRBJ2-1 TRBV5-1 - -
CASATRDRGDGYTF TGTGCTAGTGCCACCCGGGACAGGGGAGATGGCTACACCTTC TRBJ1-2 TRBV12-5 once TRBD1
CASSLAGTEGSGNTIYF TGTGCCAGCAGCCTAGCAGGGACGGAGGGATCTGGAAACACCATATATTTT TRBJ1-3 TRBV7-6 - -
CASSSAYEQYF TGTGCCAGCAGTTCAGCCTACGAGCAGTACTTC TRBJ2-7 TRBV12-3/TRBV12-4 - -
CASSWNLGYSPLHF TGTGCCAGCAGTTGGAACTTGGGATACTCACCCCTCCACTTT TRBJ1-6 TRBV27 - -
CASSLRSFSYNSPLHF TGTGCCAGCAGCCTCAGGAGTTTCTCCTATAATTCACCCCTCCACTTT TRBJ1-6 TRBV6-2/TRBV6-3 once -
CASSPPGREQFF TGTGCCAGCAGCCCCCCGGGTCGAGAGCAGTTCTTC TRBJ2-1 TRBV7-9 - -
CASSLAVGREQYF TGTGCCAGTAGTTTGGCGGTCGGGCGCGAGCAGTACTTC TRBJ2-7 TRBV19 - -
CASSYSVQYNQPQHF TGTGCCAGCAGTTACTCAGTGCAGTACAATCAGCCCCAGCATTTT TRBJ1-5 TRBV6-6 - -
CASSLGPSGGEAYNEQFF TGTGCCAGCAGCTTAGGGCCCAGCGGGGGGGAAGCCTACAATGAGCAGTTCTTC TRBJ2-1 TRBV7-8 - TRBD2
CASSPTGADTQYF TGTGCCAGCAGCCCGACAGGGGCAGATACGCAGTATTTT TRBJ2-3 TRBV5-5 - TRBD1
CASTPTLGTAYMNTEAFF TGTGCCAGCACCCCCACATTGGGGACAGCCTACATGAACACTGAAGCTTTCTTT TRBJ1-1 TRBV11-3 - TRBD1
CASSDRVYSNQPQHF TGTGCCAGTTCGGACAGGGTTTATAGCAATCAGCCCCAGCATTTT TRBJ1-5 TRBV6-5 - TRBD1
CASSQAQGAYYGYTF TGCGCCAGCAGCCAGGCACAGGGGGCCTATTATGGCTACACCTTC TRBJ1-2 TRBV4-1 - TRBD1
CASSSTGAITGELFF TGTGCCAGCAGCTCAACAGGGGCTATCACCGGGGAGCTGTTTTTT TRBJ2-2 TRBV7-6 once TRBD1
CASSTRGSNYGYTF TGCGCCAGCAGTACCAGAGGTTCTAACTATGGCTACACCTTC TRBJ1-2 TRBV5-1 - -
CASSTSGNTIYF TGTGCCAGCAGCACCTCTGGAAACACCATATATTTT TRBJ1-3 TRBV7-9 once -
CASRAGGEGRSPLHF TGTGCCAGCCGAGCAGGGGGGGAGGGAAGGTCACCCCTCCACTTT TRBJ1-6 TRBV27 - TRBD1
CASSLGGGETQYF TGTGCCAGCAGTTTAGGGGGTGGGGAGACCCAGTACTTC TRBJ2-5 TRBV12-3/TRBV12-4 few -